The 8 T cell receptor beta chains below come from one sample, sequenced in a study of blood T cell repertoires in COVID-19. Only in-frame clones appear in the TCRdb table, and some are missing; sequencing was by immunoSEQ multiplex PCR. This sample has approximately 280,000 clones; about 89% occur once, and the top ten carry about 4.2%. The sample was peripheral blood. Every receptor here comes from a man aged 35 to 55 with acute or convalescent COVID-19.

The chain couples TRBV9 to TRBJ2-1; TRBD1 aligns across 7 bases. Trimming at V came to 4 bases and at J to 3 bases, leaving 4 bases not matched to a gene. From germline, CDR1 is SGDLS and CDR2 YYNGEE. The CDR3 is 14 residues long. The CDR3 coding sequence is TGTGCCAGCAGCCTGGGACAGAACTACAATGAGCAGTTCTTC. Protein product: CASSLGQNYNEQFF. The variable domain in full, with the rest retrieved from reference TRBV9 and TRBJ2-1, is DSGVTQTPKHLITATGQRVTLRCSPRSGDLSVYWYQQSLDQGLQFLIQYYNGEERAKGNILERFSAQQFPDLHSELNLSSLELGDSALYFCASSLGQNYNEQFFGPGTRLTVL.

A few counts support this clone. This sequence joins TRBV19 and TRBJ1-5, with D perhaps matching TRBD1 (6 bases). The V gene lost 3 bases and the J gene lost 7 bases, with 16 bases spanning the gap. This CDR3 has 15 amino acids. CDR1 LNHDA and CDR2 SQIVND come from the germline V gene (reference sequence). In nucleotides, the CDR3 is TGTGCCAGTAGTATCTCAGGGGTCGGGGTACAGCCCCAGCATTTT. Translating gives CASSISGVGVQPQHF.

CDR3: CAWSLGTGLIDTQYF. The CDR3 bases are TGTGCCTGGAGTCTCGGGACAGGGCTAATAGATACGCAGTATTTT. The chain employs TRBV30 and TRBJ2-3; 9 nucleotides match TRBD1. With V trimmed by 2 bases and J by 5 bases, 8 bases remained unmatched. This CDR3 spans 15 amino acids. Looked up from germline, CDR1 is GTSNPN and CDR2 is SVGIG (reference sequence).

The rearrangement joins TRBV5-8 to TRBJ1-2, with D hard to call. In germline, CDR1 is SGHTS, CDR2 YDEGEE. The CDR3 is 13 amino acids. V was cut by 0 bases and J by 8 bases, with 11 bases left in between. DNA of the CDR3: TGTGCCAGCAGCTTGGCTCAAACTTTGGGCTACACCTTC. Translated: CASSLAQTLGYTF.

V and J are TRBV10-3 and TRBJ1-2; TRBD1 aligns across 9 bases. Germline trimming cut 0 bases from V and 8 bases from J; bases unmatched to any gene: 7. This CDR3 contains 15 residues. Per germline, CDR1 ENHRY and CDR2 SYGVKD. In DNA form, the CDR3 reads TGTGCCATCAGTGAGTCCGAACAGGGGGCGCGGGGCTACACCTTC. It codes for CAISESEQGARGYTF.

The rearrangement links TRBV11-2 to TRBJ2-5; D remains unclear. Germline-derived CDR1 and CDR2 are SGHAT and FQNNGV. V lost 5 bases and J lost 5, with 9 bases in between. The CDR3 runs 12 residues. This chain's CDR3 is CASSPSLETQYF. DNA for the CDR3: TGTGCCAGCAGCCCGTCTCTGGAGACCCAGTACTTC.

This clone has only a few counts. The V gene is TRBV23-1, the J gene TRBJ1-3; D not certain. TRBV23-1 is known as an ORF, though its function is uncertain. This CDR3 has 16 amino acids. Trimming removed 0 bases at V and 4 bases at J, with 13 bases between. The CDR3 spells CASSQSRGFKGNTIYF. CDR3 DNA: TGCGCCAGCAGTCAATCAAGAGGGTTTAAGGGAAACACCATATATTTT.

The chain links TRBV9 to TRBJ2-1, with D possibly matching TRBD1 (5 bases). Trimming left V 1 base short and J 7 bases short, with 12 bases between. The CDR3 totals 14 residues. The germline V gene encodes CDR1 SGDLS and CDR2 YYNGEE. CDR3 in amino acids: CASSVYQGENEQFF. The CDR3 DNA reads as TGTGCCAGCAGCGTATATCAAGGGGAAAATGAGCAGTTCTTC.